This TCR beta chain was identified in a study of cytomegalovirus exposure and HLA in healthy donors. Study at large: The roughly 120 validation repertoires matched the roughly 630 first-cohort repertoires in platform, a later analysis reported. Study-wide results and limits: Most TCR sequences were uncommon, yet certain public TCRs appeared in many donors.

The donors were part of the validation cohort of 100 to 150 subjects. That cohort was separate from the first cohort, which comprised about 670 subjects. This CDR3 has 14 residues. The germline V gene encodes CDR1 SGHTA and CDR2 FQGNSA. J lost 2 bases, V lost 2 bases, and 3 bases had no gene match. The repertoire was sequenced with immunoSEQ multiplex PCR; TCRdb's copy has only in-frame clones and lacks some. The sample lists 150,000 to 200,000 clones, less than 95% seen once, with around 3% in the top ten. As to this clone: The target antigen is unknown.

Sequenced: PBMCs. This clonotype was sampled from a woman younger than 30 in good health and CMV-seropositive. The chain uses TRBV7-2 and TRBJ2-7; 7 nucleotides line up with TRBD1. CDR3 DNA sequence: TGTGCCAGCAGCTTATTTCAGGGGGCCTACGAGCAGTACTTC. Protein product: CASSLFQGAYEQYF. Full variable domain (missing parts from reference TRBV7-2 and TRBJ2-7): GAGVSQSPSNKVTEKGKDVELRCDPISGHTALYWYRQSLGQGLEFLIYFQGNSAPDKSGLPSDRFSAERTGGSVSTLTIQRTQQEDSAVYLCASSLFQGAYEQYFGPGTRLTVT.